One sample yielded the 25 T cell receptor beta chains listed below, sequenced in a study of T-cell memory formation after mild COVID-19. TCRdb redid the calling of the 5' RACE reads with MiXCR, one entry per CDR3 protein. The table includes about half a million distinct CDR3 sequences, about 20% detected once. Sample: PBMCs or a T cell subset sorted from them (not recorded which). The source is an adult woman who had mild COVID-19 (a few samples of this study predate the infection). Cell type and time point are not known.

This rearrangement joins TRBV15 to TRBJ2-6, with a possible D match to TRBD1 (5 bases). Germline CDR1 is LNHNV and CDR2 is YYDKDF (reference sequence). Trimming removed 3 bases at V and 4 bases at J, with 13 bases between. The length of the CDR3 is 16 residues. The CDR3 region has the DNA TGTGCCACCAGCAGTAGGCCCGGACAAGGGGCCAACGTCCTGACTTTC. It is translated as CATSSRPGQGANVLTF.

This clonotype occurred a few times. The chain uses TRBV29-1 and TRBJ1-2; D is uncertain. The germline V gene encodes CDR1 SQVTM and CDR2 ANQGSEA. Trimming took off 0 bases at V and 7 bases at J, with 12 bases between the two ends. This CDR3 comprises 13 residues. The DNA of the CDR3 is TGCAGCGTTGAAGATCGGAGGGTAGGTGGCTACACCTTC. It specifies CSVEDRRVGGYTF.

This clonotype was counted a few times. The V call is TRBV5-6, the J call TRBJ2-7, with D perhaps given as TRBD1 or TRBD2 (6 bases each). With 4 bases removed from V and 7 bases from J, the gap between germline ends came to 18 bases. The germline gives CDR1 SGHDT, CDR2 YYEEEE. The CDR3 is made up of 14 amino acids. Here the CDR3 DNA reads TGTGCCAGCAGCCCACCCTTGGGGGGCGGAGAGCAGTACTTC. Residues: CASSPPLGGGEQYF.

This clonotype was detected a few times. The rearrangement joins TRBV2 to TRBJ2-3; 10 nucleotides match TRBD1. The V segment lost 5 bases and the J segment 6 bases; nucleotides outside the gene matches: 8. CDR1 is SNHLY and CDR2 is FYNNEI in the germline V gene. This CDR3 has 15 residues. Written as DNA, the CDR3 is TGTGCCAGCAGTACCTTCGGGACAGGGGCGGATACGCAGTATTTT. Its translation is CASSTFGTGADTQYF.

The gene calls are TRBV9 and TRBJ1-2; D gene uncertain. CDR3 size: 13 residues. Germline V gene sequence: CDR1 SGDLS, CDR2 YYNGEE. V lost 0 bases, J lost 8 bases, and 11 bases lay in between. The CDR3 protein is CASSVDEGWGYTF. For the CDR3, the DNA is TGTGCCAGCAGCGTAGACGAGGGCTGGGGCTACACCTTC. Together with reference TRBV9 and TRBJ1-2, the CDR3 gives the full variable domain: DSGVTQTPKHLITATGQRVTLRCSPRSGDLSVYWYQQSLDQGLQFLIQYYNGEERAKGNILERFSAQQFPDLHSELNLSSLELGDSALYFCASSVDEGWGYTFGSGTRLTVV.

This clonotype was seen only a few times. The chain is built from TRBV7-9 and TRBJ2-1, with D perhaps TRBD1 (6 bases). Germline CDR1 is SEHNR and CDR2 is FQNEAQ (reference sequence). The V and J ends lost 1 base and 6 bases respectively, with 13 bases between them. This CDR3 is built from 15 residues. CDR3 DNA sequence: TGTGCCAGCAGCTTAGAATGGGGGCGCGTCAATGAGCAGTTCTTC. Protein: CASSLEWGRVNEQFF.

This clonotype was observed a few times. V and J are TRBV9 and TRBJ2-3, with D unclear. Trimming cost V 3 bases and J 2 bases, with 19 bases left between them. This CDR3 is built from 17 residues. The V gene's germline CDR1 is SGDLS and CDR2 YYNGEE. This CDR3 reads CASSGSRHSFPTDTQYF. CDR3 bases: TGTGCCAGCAGCGGTTCTAGACACAGTTTCCCCACAGATACGCAGTATTTT.

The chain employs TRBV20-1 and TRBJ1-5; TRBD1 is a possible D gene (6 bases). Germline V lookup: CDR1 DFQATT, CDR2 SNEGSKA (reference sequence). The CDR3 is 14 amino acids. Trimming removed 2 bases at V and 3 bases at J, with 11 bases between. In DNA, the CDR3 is TGCAGTGCTAGACAGGGGACCCTCAATCAGCCCCAGCATTTT. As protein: CSARQGTLNQPQHF.

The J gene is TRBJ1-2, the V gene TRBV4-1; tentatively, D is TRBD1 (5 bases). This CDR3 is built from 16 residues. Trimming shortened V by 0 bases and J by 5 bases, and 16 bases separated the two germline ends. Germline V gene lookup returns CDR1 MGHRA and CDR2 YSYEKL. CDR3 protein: CASSQDQGDLWYGYTF. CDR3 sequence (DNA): TGCGCCAGCAGCCAAGATCAAGGGGACTTATGGTATGGCTACACCTTC.

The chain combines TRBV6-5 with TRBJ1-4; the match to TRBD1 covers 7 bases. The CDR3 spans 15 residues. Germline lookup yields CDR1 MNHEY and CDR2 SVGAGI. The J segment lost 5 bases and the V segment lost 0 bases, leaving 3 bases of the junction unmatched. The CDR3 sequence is CASSYSGTVNEKLFF. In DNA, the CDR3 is TGTGCCAGCAGTTACTCCGGGACAGTGAATGAAAAACTGTTTTTT.

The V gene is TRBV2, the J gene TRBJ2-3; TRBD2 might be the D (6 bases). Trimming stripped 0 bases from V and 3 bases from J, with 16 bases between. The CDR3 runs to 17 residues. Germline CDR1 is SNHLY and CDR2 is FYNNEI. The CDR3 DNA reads TGTGCCAGCAGTGAAGCGCTTCATCCGGGGAGGACAGATACGCAGTATTTT. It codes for CASSEALHPGRTDTQYF. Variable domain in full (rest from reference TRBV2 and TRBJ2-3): EPEVTQTPSHQVTQMGQEVILRCVPISNHLYFYWYRQILGQKVEFLVSFYNNEISEKSEIFDDQFSVERPDGSNFTLKIRSTKLEDSAMYFCASSEALHPGRTDTQYFGPGTRLTVL.

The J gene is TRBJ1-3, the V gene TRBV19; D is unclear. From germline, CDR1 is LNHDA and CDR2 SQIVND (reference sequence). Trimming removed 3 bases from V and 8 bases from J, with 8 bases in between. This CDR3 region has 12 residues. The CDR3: CASSMKSHTIYF. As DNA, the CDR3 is TGTGCCAGTAGTATGAAAAGCCACACCATATATTTT.

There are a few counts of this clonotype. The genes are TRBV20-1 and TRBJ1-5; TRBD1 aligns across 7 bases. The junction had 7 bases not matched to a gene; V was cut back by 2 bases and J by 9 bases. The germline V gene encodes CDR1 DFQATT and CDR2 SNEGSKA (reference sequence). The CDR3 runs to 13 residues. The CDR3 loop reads CSARLGQARPQHF. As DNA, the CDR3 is TGCAGTGCTAGACTCGGACAGGCAAGGCCCCAGCATTTT.

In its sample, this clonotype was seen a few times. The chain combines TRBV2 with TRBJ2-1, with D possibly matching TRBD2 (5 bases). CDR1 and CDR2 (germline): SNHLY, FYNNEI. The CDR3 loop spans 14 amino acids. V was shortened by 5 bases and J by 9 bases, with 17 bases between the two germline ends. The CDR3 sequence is CASSPRTSYGEQFF. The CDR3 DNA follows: TGTGCCAGCAGTCCTCGGACTTCGTACGGTGAGCAGTTCTTC.

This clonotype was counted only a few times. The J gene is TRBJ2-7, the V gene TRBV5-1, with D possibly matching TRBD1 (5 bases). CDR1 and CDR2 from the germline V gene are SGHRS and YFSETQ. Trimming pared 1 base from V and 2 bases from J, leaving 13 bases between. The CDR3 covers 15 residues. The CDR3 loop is CASSLWGQETYEQYF. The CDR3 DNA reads TGCGCCAGCAGCTTGTGGGGCCAGGAGACCTACGAGCAGTACTTC.

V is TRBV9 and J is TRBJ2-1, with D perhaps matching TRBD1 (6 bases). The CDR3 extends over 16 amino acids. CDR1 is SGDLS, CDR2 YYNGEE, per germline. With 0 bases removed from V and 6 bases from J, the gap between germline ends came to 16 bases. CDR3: CASSVAYETGRNEQFF. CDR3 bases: TGTGCCAGCAGCGTAGCTTATGAGACAGGACGCAATGAGCAGTTCTTC.

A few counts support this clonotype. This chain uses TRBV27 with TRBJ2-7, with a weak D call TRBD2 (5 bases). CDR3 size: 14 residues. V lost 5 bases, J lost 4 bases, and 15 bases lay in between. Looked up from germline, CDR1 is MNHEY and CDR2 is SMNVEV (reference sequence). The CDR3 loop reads CASSPRGRDYEQYF. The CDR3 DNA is TGTGCCAGCAGTCCCCGTGGGAGAGATTACGAGCAGTACTTC.

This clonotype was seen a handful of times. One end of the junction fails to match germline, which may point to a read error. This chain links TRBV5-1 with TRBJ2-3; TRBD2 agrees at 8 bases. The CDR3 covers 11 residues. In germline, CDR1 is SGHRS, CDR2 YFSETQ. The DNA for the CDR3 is TGTGCCAGCAGCGGGAGTGATACGCAGTATTTT. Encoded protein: CASSGSDTQYF.

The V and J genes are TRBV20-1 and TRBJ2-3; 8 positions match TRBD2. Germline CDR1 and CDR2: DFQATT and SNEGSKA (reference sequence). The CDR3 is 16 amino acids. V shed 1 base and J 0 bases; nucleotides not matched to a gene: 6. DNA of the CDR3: TGCAGTGCTAGAGTTCCCGGGGGGGTTAGCACAGATACGCAGTATTTT. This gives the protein CSARVPGGVSTDTQYF.

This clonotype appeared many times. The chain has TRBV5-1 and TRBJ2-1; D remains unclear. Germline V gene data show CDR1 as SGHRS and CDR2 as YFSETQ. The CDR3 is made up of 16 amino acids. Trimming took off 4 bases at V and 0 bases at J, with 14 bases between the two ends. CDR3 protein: CASSPMPASSYNEQFF. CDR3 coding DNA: TGCGCCAGCAGCCCTATGCCTGCTAGCTCCTACAATGAGCAGTTCTTC.

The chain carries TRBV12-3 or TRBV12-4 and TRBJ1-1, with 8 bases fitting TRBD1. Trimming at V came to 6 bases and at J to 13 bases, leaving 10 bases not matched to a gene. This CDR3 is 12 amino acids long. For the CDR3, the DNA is TGTGCCAGCAGAGCGCCGACAGGGGCGGTTTTCTTT. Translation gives CASRAPTGAVFF.

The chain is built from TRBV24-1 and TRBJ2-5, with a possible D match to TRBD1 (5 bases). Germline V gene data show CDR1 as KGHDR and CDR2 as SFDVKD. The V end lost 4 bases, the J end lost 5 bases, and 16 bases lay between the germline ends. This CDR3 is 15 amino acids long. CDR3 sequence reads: CATSERQGIEETQYF. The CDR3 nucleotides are TGTGCCACCAGTGAACGGCAGGGCATCGAGGAGACCCAGTACTTC.

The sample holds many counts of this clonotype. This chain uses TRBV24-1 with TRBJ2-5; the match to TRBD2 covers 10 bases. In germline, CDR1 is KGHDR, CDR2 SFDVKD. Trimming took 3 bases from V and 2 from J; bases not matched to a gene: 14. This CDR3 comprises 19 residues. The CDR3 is CATSDPAGGPFLAQETQYF. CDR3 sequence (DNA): TGTGCCACCAGTGATCCAGCGGGGGGGCCTTTTTTGGCACAAGAGACCCAGTACTTC.

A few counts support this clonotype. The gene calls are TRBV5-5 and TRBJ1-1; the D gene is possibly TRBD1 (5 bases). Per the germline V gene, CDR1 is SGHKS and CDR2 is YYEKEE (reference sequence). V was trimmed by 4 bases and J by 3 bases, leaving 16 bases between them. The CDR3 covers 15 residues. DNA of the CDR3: TGTGCCAGCAGCCCGGGGCCAGGGCGGGACACTGAAGCTTTCTTT. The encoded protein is CASSPGPGRDTEAFF. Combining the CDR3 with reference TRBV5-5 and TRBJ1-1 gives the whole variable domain DAGVTQSPTHLIKTRGQQVTLRCSPISGHKSVSWYQQVLGQGPQFIFQYYEKEERGRGNFPDRFSARQFPNYSSELNVNALLLGDSALYLCASSPGPGRDTEAFFGQGTRLTVV.

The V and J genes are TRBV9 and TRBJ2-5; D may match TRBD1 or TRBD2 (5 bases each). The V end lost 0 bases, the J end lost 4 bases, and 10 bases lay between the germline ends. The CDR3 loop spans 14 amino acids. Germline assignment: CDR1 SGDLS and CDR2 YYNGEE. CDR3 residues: CASSVGVGTETQYF. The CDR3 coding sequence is TGTGCCAGCAGCGTAGGGGTAGGGACAGAGACCCAGTACTTC.